This T cell receptor beta chain derives from a study of shared clonotypes between healthy human individuals. The assay was immunoSEQ multiplex PCR, and TCRdb's table has in-frame clones only and misses some. The table includes about 120,000 clones, around 68% detected once. This clone was counted ten times or more. In germline, CDR1 is SQVTM, CDR2 ANQGSEA. The CDR3 length is 14 residues. Trimming took 6 bases from V and 1 from J; bases not matched to a gene: 5. Sequencing used memory CD8+ T cells sorted from blood. Subset: CD45RO+ cells pooled with CCR7-negative TemRA cells. The clonotype was recovered from a woman aged 25 to 45 in good health. The rearrangement links TRBV29-1 to TRBJ2-2; 7 bases map to TRBD1. DNA for the CDR3: TGCAGCGTCCCGGGACAGAGGAACACCGGGGAGCTGTTTTTT. It yields the protein CSVPGQRNTGELFF.